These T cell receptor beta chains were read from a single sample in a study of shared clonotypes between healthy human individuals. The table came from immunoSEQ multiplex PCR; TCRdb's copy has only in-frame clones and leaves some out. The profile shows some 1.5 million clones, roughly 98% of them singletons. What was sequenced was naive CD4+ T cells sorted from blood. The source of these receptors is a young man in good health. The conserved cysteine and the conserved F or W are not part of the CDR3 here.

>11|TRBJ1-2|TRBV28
ASSFAGRVSYT
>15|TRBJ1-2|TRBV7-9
ASSLTGDAGNLYGYT
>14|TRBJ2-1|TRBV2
ASSVLGLASYNEQF
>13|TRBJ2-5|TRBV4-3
ASSQELGNRETQY
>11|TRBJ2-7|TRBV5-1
ASRRDRATEQY
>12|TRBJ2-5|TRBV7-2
ASSFGTSVETQY
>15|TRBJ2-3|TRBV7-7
ASSPRQGTSHADTQY
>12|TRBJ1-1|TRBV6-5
ASATASMNTEAF
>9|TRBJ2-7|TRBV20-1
SVQRVDEQY
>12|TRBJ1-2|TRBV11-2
ASSPGTGYYGYT
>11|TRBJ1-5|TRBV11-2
ASSKQEDQPQH
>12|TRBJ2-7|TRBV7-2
ASSWGGSSYEQY
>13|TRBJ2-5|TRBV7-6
ASSLVRGDQETQY
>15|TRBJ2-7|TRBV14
ASSQPGTSGSYYEQY
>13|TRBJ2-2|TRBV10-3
AISPGTGRTGELF
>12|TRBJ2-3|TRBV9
ASGSGTSTDTQY
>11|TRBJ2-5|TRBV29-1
SVVGHLQETQY
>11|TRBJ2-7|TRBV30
AWSPRTGREQY
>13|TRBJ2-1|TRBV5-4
ASSGGLAIDNEQF
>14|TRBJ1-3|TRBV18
ASSSRGQATGNTIY
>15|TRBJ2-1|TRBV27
ASSFSPSGRRVDEQF
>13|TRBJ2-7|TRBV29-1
SVKGGVGLAYEQY
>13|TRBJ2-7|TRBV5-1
ASSPLAGGFYEQY
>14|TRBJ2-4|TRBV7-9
ASSSGQEIAKNIQY
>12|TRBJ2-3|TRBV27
ASSPNRVADTQY
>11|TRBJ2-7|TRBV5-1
ASSLVVRDEQY
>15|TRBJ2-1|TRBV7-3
ASSLTSGAGSYNEQF
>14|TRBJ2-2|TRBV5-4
ASSFPGSTGTGELF
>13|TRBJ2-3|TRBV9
ASSLSGLSTDTQY
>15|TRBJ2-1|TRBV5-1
ASSLAGSSGRMDEQF
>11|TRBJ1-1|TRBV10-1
ASSSDLGTEAF
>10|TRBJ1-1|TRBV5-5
ASSLRRNEAF
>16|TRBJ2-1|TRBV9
ASSVELAGGGSYNEQF
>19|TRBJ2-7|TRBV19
ASANSRPGLAGATIAYEQY
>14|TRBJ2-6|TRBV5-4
ASSLRLSSGANVLT
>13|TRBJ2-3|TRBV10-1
ASSESDNSTDTQY
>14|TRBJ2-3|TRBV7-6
ASSSRQGTLTDTQY
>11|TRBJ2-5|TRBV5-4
ASSLATGGTQY
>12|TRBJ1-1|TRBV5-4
ASSLEARNTEAF
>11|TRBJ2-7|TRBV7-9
ASSSRGPYEQY
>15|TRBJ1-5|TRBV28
ASSLFRDSGGNQPQH
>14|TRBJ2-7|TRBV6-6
ASSGQGPIGSYEQY
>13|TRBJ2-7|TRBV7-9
ASSLVGGGVYEQY
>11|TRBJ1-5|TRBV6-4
ASSATENQPQH
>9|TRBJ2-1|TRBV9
ASSVGLRQF